The 8 T cell receptor beta chains given below trace back to one sample, sequenced in a study of blood T cell repertoires in COVID-19. Measured with immunoSEQ multiplex PCR; TCRdb has only the in-frame clones, and not every one. This table holds approximately 88,000 clones, about 70% found once. Source material: peripheral blood. The receptor source for this set is a woman aged 80 or over with active or convalescent COVID-19.

The genes are TRBV6-5 and TRBJ2-2, with D perhaps TRBD1 (6 bases). V lost 6 bases and J 5 bases, leaving 10 bases between the germline ends. The CDR3 sequence is 13 residues long. The V gene's germline CDR1 is MNHEY and CDR2 SVGAGI. The CDR3 DNA sequence: TGTGCCAGCAGCCGAGGGGGTACCGGGGAGCTGTTTTTT. Translated: CASSRGGTGELFF.

V and J are TRBV2 and TRBJ2-2; TRBD2 might be the D (6 bases). Germline assignment: CDR1 SNHLY and CDR2 FYNNEI. The germline V and J ends were trimmed by 1 base and 3 bases, with 12 bases remaining between them. The CDR3 loop spans 16 amino acids. The CDR3 nucleotides read TGTGCCAGCAGTGAAGTTACGGGAGCAGACACCGGGGAGCTGTTTTTT. Protein: CASSEVTGADTGELFF.

The CDR3 spells CASSSQGAWDEQYF. The CDR3 coding sequence is TGTGCCAGCAGCTCACAGGGGGCGTGGGACGAGCAGTACTTC. The V and J genes are TRBV7-2 and TRBJ2-7; TRBD1 matches 9 bases. J gave up 5 bases and V 4 bases, and 6 bases lay outside the gene matches. This CDR3 comprises 14 residues. Germline loops: CDR1 SGHTA, CDR2 FQGNSA.

This clone was seen only once. V and J are TRBV2 and TRBJ2-2; 9 bases agree with TRBD2. In germline, CDR1 is SNHLY, CDR2 FYNNEI. With V trimmed by 4 bases and J by 5 bases, 5 bases remained unmatched. The CDR3 is made up of 15 amino acids. The CDR3 spells CASSAPGLATGELFF. CDR3 sequence (DNA): TGTGCCAGCAGTGCTCCGGGACTAGCAACCGGGGAGCTGTTTTTT. Looking up the rest from reference TRBV2 and TRBJ2-2 gives the full variable domain: EPEVTQTPSHQVTQMGQEVILRCVPISNHLYFYWYRQILGQKVEFLVSFYNNEISEKSEIFDDQFSVERPDGSNFTLKIRSTKLEDSAMYFCASSAPGLATGELFFGEGSRLTVL.

This clone was seen a single time. V and J are TRBV7-2 and TRBJ2-1; possible D gene TRBD1, 6 bases. Trimming removed 4 bases at V and 3 bases at J, with 10 bases between. The V gene's germline CDR1 is SGHTA and CDR2 FQGNSA. This CDR3 has 14 residues. Here the CDR3 reads CASSSRGLYNEQFF. The CDR3 region has the DNA TGTGCCAGCAGCTCCAGGGGCCTCTACAATGAGCAGTTCTTC. Full variable domain (outside the CDR3, taken from reference TRBV7-2 and TRBJ2-1): GAGVSQSPSNKVTEKGKDVELRCDPISGHTALYWYRQSLGQGLEFLIYFQGNSAPDKSGLPSDRFSAERTGGSVSTLTIQRTQQEDSAVYLCASSSRGLYNEQFFGPGTRLTVL.

The chain couples TRBV6-1 to TRBJ1-5; no reliable D call. V lost 1 base and J lost 9, with 13 bases in between. This CDR3 is 14 amino acids long. Per the germline V gene, CDR1 is MNHNS and CDR2 is SASEGT. CDR3 bases: TGTGCCAGCAGTGAAGGCCCCGGGGTCGGGCCCCAGCATTTT. Protein: CASSEGPGVGPQHF.

The rearrangement uses TRBV28 and TRBJ2-7; 15 nucleotides line up with TRBD2. Germline V gives CDR1 MDHEN, CDR2 SYDVKM. The CDR3 loop spans 19 amino acids. V shed 6 bases and J 0 bases; nucleotides not matched to a gene: 12. CDR3 in DNA: TGTGCCAGCAGCCCCACGCCCGGGACTAGCGGGGGGAACTCCTACGAGCAGTACTTC. This translates into CASSPTPGTSGGNSYEQYF. The complete variable domain, with remaining parts taken from reference TRBV28 and TRBJ2-7, reads DVKVTQSSRYLVKRTGEKVFLECVQDMDHENMFWYRQDPGLGLRLIYFSYDVKMKEKGDIPEGYSVSREKKERFSLILESASTNQTSMYLCASSPTPGTSGGNSYEQYFGPGTRLTVT.

The chain uses TRBV7-9 and TRBJ2-6, with 13 bases identical to TRBD2. This CDR3 comprises 18 residues. In germline, CDR1 is SEHNR, CDR2 FQNEAQ (reference sequence). Trimming cost V 6 bases and J 4 bases; bases outside gene matches: 9. CDR3 sequence reads: CASRSGTSGESGANVLTF. The CDR3, as DNA: TGTGCCAGCAGATCAGGGACTAGCGGGGAGAGCGGGGCCAACGTCCTGACTTTC.